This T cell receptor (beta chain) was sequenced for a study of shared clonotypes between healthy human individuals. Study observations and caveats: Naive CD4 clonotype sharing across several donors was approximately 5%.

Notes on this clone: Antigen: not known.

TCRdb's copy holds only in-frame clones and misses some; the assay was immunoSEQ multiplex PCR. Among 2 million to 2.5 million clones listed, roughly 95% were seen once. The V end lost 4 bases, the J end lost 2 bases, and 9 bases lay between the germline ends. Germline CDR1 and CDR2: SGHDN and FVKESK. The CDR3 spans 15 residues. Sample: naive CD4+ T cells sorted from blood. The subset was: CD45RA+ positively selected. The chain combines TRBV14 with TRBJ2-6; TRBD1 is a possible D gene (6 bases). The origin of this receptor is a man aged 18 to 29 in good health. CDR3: CASSLTGTGANVLTF. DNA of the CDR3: TGTGCCAGCAGCCTCACAGGGACTGGGGCCAACGTCCTGACTTTC.